This is a list of T cell receptor beta chains from one sample in a study of blood T cell repertoires in COVID-19. Profiled with immunoSEQ multiplex PCR; TCRdb holds only in-frame clones, not every one. The table includes 200,000 to 250,000 clones, about 87% detected once. The specimen sequenced was PBMCs or T cells enriched from blood (not recorded which). All receptors derive from a woman aged 25 to 45 who had recovered from COVID-19. Each CDR3 is given with its conserved first and last residue.

j_call v_call cdr3_aa
TRBJ1-2 TRBV6-5 CASRTDRGLGDGYTF
TRBJ1-6 TRBV6-4 CASSVGENSPLHF
TRBJ1-5 TRBV9 CASSPLGTGDQPQHF
TRBJ1-2 TRBV12-3/TRBV12-4 CASSLKGDYTF
TRBJ2-3 TRBV2 CASSEMGAEDTQYF
TRBJ2-3 TRBV18 CASSQTRGVSTDTQYF
TRBJ1-3 TRBV7-7 CASSLATGNTIYF
TRBJ2-4 TRBV6-2/TRBV6-3 CASSPGLYQNIQYF
TRBJ2-7 TRBV5-1 CASSLFQDYEQYF
TRBJ2-1 TRBV4-3 CASSQVWGTSSYNEQFF
TRBJ1-1 TRBV7-4 CASSSPGHPHLMNTEAFF
TRBJ2-1 TRBV7-3 CASSPSPGGGYNEQFF
TRBJ2-2 TRBV15 CATSRDRAAGELFF
TRBJ2-3 TRBV7-9 CASSPSTDTQYF
TRBJ2-5 TRBV4-1 CASSRLVGETQYF
TRBJ1-6 TRBV7-3 CASSLQAPVYNSPLHF
TRBJ1-3 TRBV7-9 CASSLLLRVSGNTIYF
TRBJ1-1 TRBV27 CASSLGLRGMNTEAFF
TRBJ1-1 TRBV11-3 CASRGQNTEAFF
TRBJ2-7 TRBV9 CASSFRDRDYEQYF
TRBJ2-7 TRBV11-1 CASSLDTGGSYEQYF
TRBJ1-2 TRBV4-1 CASSQDSGGYGYTF
TRBJ2-7 TRBV4-1 CASSQEESTGGEQYF
TRBJ1-5 TRBV9 CASSGTGGPQPQHF
TRBJ1-3 TRBV1 CTSIEAGNTIYF
TRBJ2-7 TRBV4-3 CASSQDGGASGGYEQYF
TRBJ2-1 TRBV3-1/TRBV3-2 CASSQPQGTGNEQFF